The 11 T cell receptor beta chains reported below all come from one sample, sequenced in a study of blood T cell repertoires in COVID-19. This table comes from immunoSEQ multiplex PCR, and its TCRdb copy is limited to in-frame clones, with some not included. The table lists about 230,000 clones, about 83% of them singletons, with 1.3% in the top ten. The sequenced sample was peripheral blood. All receptors derive from a woman aged 30 to 39 with COVID-19, enrolled during active disease.

The J gene is TRBJ1-2, the V gene TRBV5-1; 7 positions agree with TRBD1. This CDR3 is 15 amino acids long. Germline CDR1 and CDR2: SGHRS and YFSETQ. The ends lost 0 bases at V and 6 bases at J; junction bases unmatched: 8. DNA for the CDR3: TGCGCCAGCAGCTTGGATGTTACAGGGGTGCATGGCTACACCTTC. Residues: CASSLDVTGVHGYTF.

This CDR3 is CASSQHTPGQGAFLGYGYTF. CDR3 nucleotides: TGTGCCAGCAGTCAACATACTCCGGGACAGGGTGCATTTTTGGGCTATGGCTACACCTTC. V and J are TRBV27 and TRBJ1-2, with TRBD1 matching 9 bases. V was pared by 5 bases and J by 4 bases, with 23 bases of the junction left unmatched. Germline lookup yields CDR1 MNHEY and CDR2 SMNVEV (reference sequence). This CDR3 has 20 residues.

The genes are TRBV9 and TRBJ1-1; D gene ambiguous. The germline gives CDR1 SGDLS, CDR2 YYNGEE. V lost 0 bases to trimming and J lost 4 bases, with 10 bases between them. This CDR3 has 14 residues. Here the CDR3 reads CASSVVSEGTEAFF. The CDR3, as DNA: TGTGCCAGCAGCGTAGTATCAGAGGGCACTGAAGCTTTCTTT.

The count of this clone is one. This sequence joins TRBV7-9 and TRBJ1-2; D uncertain. With 6 bases removed from V and 2 bases from J, the gap between germline ends came to 19 bases. Germline assignment: CDR1 SEHNR and CDR2 FQNEAQ (reference sequence). This CDR3 is 16 amino acids long. This CDR3 reads CASSPGMGKANYGYTF. The DNA of the CDR3 is TGTGCCAGCAGTCCCGGGATGGGTAAGGCCAACTATGGCTACACCTTC. Full variable domain (missing parts from reference TRBV7-9 and TRBJ1-2): DTGVSQNPRHKITKRGQNVTFRCDPISEHNRLYWYRQTLGQGPEFLTYFQNEAQLEKSRLLSDRFSAERPKGSFSTLEIQRTEQGDSAMYLCASSPGMGKANYGYTFGSGTRLTVV.

The rearrangement joins TRBV28 to TRBJ1-5; D is unclear. The CDR3 runs 13 residues. V was shortened by 1 base and J by 6 bases, with 7 bases between the two germline ends. In germline, CDR1 is MDHEN, CDR2 SYDVKM. As DNA, the CDR3 is TGTGCCAGCAGTTTATTGAACAGTCAGCCCCAGCATTTT. It specifies CASSLLNSQPQHF.

V is TRBV29-1 and J is TRBJ1-5, with a weak D call TRBD1 (6 bases). Germline loops: CDR1 SQVTM, CDR2 ANQGSEA. The CDR3 length is 13 residues. V lost 4 bases and J 6 bases, leaving 13 bases between the germline ends. The DNA for the CDR3 is TGCAGCGTTGGGCAGGGGATGAGTCAGCCCCAGCATTTT. Its translation: CSVGQGMSQPQHF. Supplemented by reference TRBV29-1 and TRBJ1-5, the full variable domain reads SAVISQKPSRDICQRGTSLTIQCQVDSQVTMMFWYRQQPGQSLTLIATANQGSEATYESGFVIDKFPISRPNLTFSTLTVSNMSPEDSSIYLCSVGQGMSQPQHFGDGTRLSIL.

CDR3 residues: CATSDDTGGAFEKLFF. CDR3 nucleotides: TGTGCCACCAGTGACGATACAGGGGGCGCTTTTGAAAAACTGTTTTTT. The rearrangement joins TRBV24-1 to TRBJ1-4, with 9 positions matching TRBD1. The ends lost 4 bases at V and 7 bases at J; junction bases unmatched: 9. The CDR3 runs to 16 residues. From germline, CDR1 is KGHDR and CDR2 SFDVKD.

This sequence joins TRBV5-4 and TRBJ2-5; perhaps TRBD1 as D (5 bases). The V gene lost 0 bases and the J gene lost 4 bases, with 10 bases spanning the gap. The CDR3 runs to 14 residues. Germline CDR1 reads SGHNT; CDR2 reads YYREEE (reference sequence). Here the CDR3 DNA reads TGTGCCAGCAGCTTGGTGGGGCACCCAGAGACCCAGTACTTC. Amino acids: CASSLVGHPETQYF.

This rearrangement joins TRBV27 to TRBJ1-2; TRBD1 aligns across 7 bases. Germline CDR1 and CDR2: MNHEY and SMNVEV (reference sequence). The CDR3 spans 16 residues. V lost 2 bases and J lost 4; bases outside the gene matches: 10. In DNA form, the CDR3 reads TGTGCCAGCAGTTTACGAGGACAGGCAGGCGGCTATGGCTACACCTTC. Residues: CASSLRGQAGGYGYTF.

This chain links TRBV18 with TRBJ1-6; TRBD1 aligns across 7 bases. Germline trimming cut 6 bases from V and 13 bases from J; bases unmatched to any gene: 9. The CDR3 length is 13 residues. From germline, CDR1 is KGHSH and CDR2 LQKENI. The CDR3 nucleotides read TGTGCCAGCTCCCCCGACAGGGAGGTGCCCCTCCACTTT. Translated: CASSPDREVPLHF.

This clone was seen ten or more times. This chain uses TRBV2 with TRBJ1-1; D is undetermined. The CDR3 covers 13 residues. Germline CDR1 and CDR2: SNHLY and FYNNEI. Trimming stripped 8 bases from V and 4 bases from J, with 14 bases between. Written as DNA, the CDR3 is TGTGCCAGCGGGCGGGATTTGGTCACTGAAGCTTTCTTT. As protein: CASGRDLVTEAFF.